This passage covers 16 T cell receptor beta chains from one sample sequenced in a study of blood T cell repertoires in COVID-19. Sequencing used immunoSEQ multiplex PCR; TCRdb keeps in-frame clones, though not all of them. This sample has 100,000 to 140,000 clones; 84% occur once, and the top ten carry 4% to 5.5%. The sequenced material came from peripheral blood. These receptors all come from a human donor in a cohort sampled during active COVID-19.

The chain couples TRBV5-5 to TRBJ1-5; possibly TRBD1 for D (6 bases). V lost 0 bases and J lost 7, with 11 bases in between. The CDR3 sequence is 14 residues long. Germline lookup yields CDR1 SGHKS and CDR2 YYEKEE (reference sequence). The CDR3: CASSLAQGPQPQHF. The CDR3 DNA sequence: TGTGCCAGCAGCTTGGCCCAGGGGCCCCAGCCCCAGCATTTT.

J is TRBJ1-4 and V is TRBV29-1, with D perhaps matching TRBD1 (6 bases). Trimming removed 5 bases at V and 4 bases at J, with 17 bases between. This CDR3 comprises 15 residues. CDR1 SQVTM and CDR2 ANQGSEA come from the germline V gene. The CDR3 sequence: CSVRLQGILNEKLFF. CDR3 coding DNA: TGCAGCGTTCGTTTACAGGGAATCCTTAATGAAAAACTGTTTTTT. Looking up the rest from reference TRBV29-1 and TRBJ1-4 gives the full variable domain: SAVISQKPSRDICQRGTSLTIQCQVDSQVTMMFWYRQQPGQSLTLIATANQGSEATYESGFVIDKFPISRPNLTFSTLTVSNMSPEDSSIYLCSVRLQGILNEKLFFGSGTQLSVL.

The rearrangement joins TRBV6-4 to TRBJ2-4; 16 bases agree with TRBD2. From germline, CDR1 is MRHNA and CDR2 SNTAGT. This CDR3 contains 16 residues. V lost 6 bases to trimming and J lost 1 base; unmatched junction nucleotides: 0. CDR3 protein: CASRGLAGGAKNIQYF. The CDR3 DNA follows: TGTGCCAGCAGGGGACTAGCGGGAGGGGCCAAAAACATTCAGTACTTC.

The CDR3 sequence: CASSLEPGLAANEQFF. For the CDR3, the DNA is TGTGCCAGCAGCTTAGAACCGGGACTAGCGGCAAATGAGCAGTTCTTC. The chain combines TRBV7-3 with TRBJ2-1; 11 nucleotides match TRBD2. The CDR3 runs 16 residues. After removal of 2 bases from V and 7 bases from J, the junction contained 7 bases not matched to a gene. Germline-derived CDR1 and CDR2 are SGHTA and FQGTGA.

The chain employs TRBV11-2 and TRBJ2-2, with 8 positions matching TRBD2. After removal of 5 bases from V and 7 bases from J, the junction contained 18 bases not matched to a gene. The CDR3 is 18 amino acids. Germline-derived CDR1 and CDR2 are SGHAT and FQNNGV. The CDR3 here is CASSLRLLTSGGFGELFF. Written as DNA, the CDR3 is TGTGCCAGCAGCCTCCGACTCCTCACTAGCGGTGGTTTCGGGGAGCTGTTTTTT.

This rearrangement joins TRBV11-3 to TRBJ2-1; D is perhaps TRBD2 (5 bases). Per the germline V gene, CDR1 is SGHNT and CDR2 is YENEEA. The CDR3 has 15 amino acids. Deletions cut 3 bases from V and 2 bases from J, with 11 bases between. CDR3 sequence reads: CASSLGRGPYNEQFF. The DNA for the CDR3 is TGTGCCAGCAGCTTGGGTCGGGGTCCCTACAATGAGCAGTTCTTC.

This chain links TRBV7-9 with TRBJ1-4, with 7 positions matching TRBD1. This CDR3 has 14 residues. After removal of 0 bases from V and 7 bases from J, the junction contained 2 bases not matched to a gene. From germline, CDR1 is SEHNR and CDR2 FQNEAQ (reference sequence). CDR3 sequence reads: CASSLAGQTEKLFF. In DNA form, the CDR3 reads TGTGCCAGCAGCTTAGCGGGACAGACTGAAAAACTGTTTTTT.

J is TRBJ2-7 and V is TRBV7-2, with a weak D call TRBD2 (6 bases). The germline V gene has CDR1 SGHTA and CDR2 FQGNSA. This CDR3 spans 13 amino acids. V was trimmed by 8 bases and J by 3 bases, leaving 14 bases between them. The CDR3 is CASARGTVYEQYF. CDR3 nucleotide sequence: TGTGCCAGCGCGCGCGGGACGGTCTACGAGCAGTACTTC.

Concerning this clone: The junction and the germline gene differ at one end; a read error may be behind it. The chain is built from TRBV7-7 and TRBJ2-5; 8 nucleotides align to TRBD2. The germline V gene has CDR1 SSHAT and CDR2 FNYEAQ (reference sequence). The CDR3 length is 15 residues. The CDR3 protein is CASSLALAVQETQYF. CDR3 bases: TGTGCTAGCAGCTTAGCACTAGCGGTACAAGAGACCCAGTACTTC. Drawing the rest from reference TRBV7-7 and TRBJ2-5, the complete variable domain is GAGVSQSPRYKVTKRGQDVTLRCDPISSHATLYWYQQALGQGPEFLTYFNYEAQPDKSGLPSDRFSAERPEGSISTLTIQRTEQRDSAMYRCASSLALAVQETQYFGPGTRLLVL.

The chain joins TRBV6-6 to TRBJ2-1, with D tentatively TRBD2 (5 bases). This CDR3 spans 12 amino acids. Germline CDR1 is MNHNY and CDR2 is SVGAGI (reference sequence). V gave up 2 bases and J gave up 8 bases, with 7 bases separating them. In DNA, the CDR3 is TGTGCCAGCAGTTACGTGGGAGATGAGCAGTTCTTC. Translating it yields CASSYVGDEQFF.

The genes are TRBV11-2 and TRBJ2-5; D is perhaps TRBD2 (6 bases). Germline CDR1 is SGHAT and CDR2 is FQNNGV. Trimming left V 2 bases short and J 5 bases short, with 21 bases between. The CDR3 consists of 17 residues. The CDR3 nucleotides are TGTGCCAGCAGCTTACTTATGGAGGGCGGTTCGTGGGAGACCCAGTACTTC. This encodes CASSLLMEGGSWETQYF.

This clone was seen a few times. The chain couples TRBV7-2 to TRBJ2-3, with 14 bases matching TRBD2. The CDR3 extends over 16 amino acids. Trimming removed 5 bases from V and 5 bases from J; junction bases left unmatched: 6. Germline V CDR1 and CDR2: SGHTA, FQGNSA. The CDR3, as DNA: TGTGCCAGCAGCCAGGGACTAGCGGGAGCGGGAGATACGCAGTATTTT. The encoded protein is CASSQGLAGAGDTQYF.

This chain joins TRBV28 and TRBJ2-2, with 9 bases identical to TRBD1. The CDR3 totals 16 residues. Germline CDR1 and CDR2: MDHEN and SYDVKM. The ends lost 2 bases at V and 7 bases at J; junction bases unmatched: 8. The CDR3 protein is CASSLTGQGIVGELFF. CDR3 sequence (DNA): TGTGCCAGCAGTTTAACGGGACAGGGAATAGTCGGGGAGCTGTTTTTT.

The CDR3: CAWMGQGRRSEAFF. The CDR3 DNA sequence: TGTGCCTGGATGGGACAGGGGCGTAGGTCTGAAGCTTTCTTT. The J gene is TRBJ1-1, the V gene TRBV30, with TRBD1 identical over 10 bases. The CDR3 consists of 14 residues. The ends lost 4 bases at V and 6 bases at J; junction bases unmatched: 8. Looked up from germline, CDR1 is GTSNPN and CDR2 is SVGIG (reference sequence).

This chain links TRBV7-2 with TRBJ2-1; possible D gene TRBD2, 7 bases. The CDR3 spans 14 residues. Trimming stripped 5 bases from V and 9 bases from J, with 17 bases between. Per germline, CDR1 SGHTA and CDR2 FQGNSA. The CDR3 here is CASSRRGRGGEQFF. CDR3 nucleotide sequence: TGTGCCAGCAGCCGTAGGGGGAGGGGAGGTGAGCAGTTCTTC.

The rearrangement joins TRBV12-3 or TRBV12-4 to TRBJ2-7; D is uncertain. With 5 bases removed from V and 0 bases from J, the gap between germline ends came to 5 bases. This CDR3 spans 12 amino acids. The chain's CDR3 is CASSAYSYEQYF. In DNA, the CDR3 is TGTGCCAGCAGTGCCTACTCCTACGAGCAGTACTTC.